The 20 T cell receptor beta chains given below trace back to one sample, sequenced in a study of regulatory T cells in long-lasting Graves disease. As for time point: newly diagnosed GD, antithyroid drugs for less than 3 months. RNA extracted from PBMCs served as the sequencing template. With iRepertoire HTBI primers and Arm-PCR of CDR3 regions, TCR beta libraries were built. MiXCR, applied by TCRdb to the multiplex PCR reads, yields one record per CDR3 protein. The repertoire holds around 250,000 distinct CDR3 sequences, with 20% as singletons. The sample in question was peripheral blood mononuclear cells (PBMCs), obtained at new diagnosis, from a patient treated with antithyroid drugs. The source of these receptors is a female donor with Graves disease.

This clonotype was found many times. The gene calls are TRBV7-3 and TRBJ2-2, with 11 bases that match TRBD1. Germline CDR1 reads SGHTA; CDR2 reads FQGTGA. The junction had 1 base not matched to a gene; V was cut back by 3 bases and J by 4 bases. This CDR3 region has 15 residues. CDR3 coding DNA: TGTGCCAGCAGCTTTGGGACAGGGGGCACCGGGGAGCTGTTTTTT. Its protein is CASSFGTGGTGELFF.

This clonotype was counted only a few times. V and J are TRBV4-2 and TRBJ2-1, with D unresolved. The germline V and J ends were trimmed by 2 bases and 5 bases, with 1 base remaining between them. The CDR3 loop spans 11 amino acids. Germline V gives CDR1 LGHNA, CDR2 YNFKEQ. The DNA of the CDR3 is TGTGCCAGCAGCCAAAACAATGAGCAGTTCTTC. Translation: CASSQNNEQFF.

Note on this clonotype: A read error may be the cause here, since a much bigger clone is one base away. The chain has TRBV6-2 or TRBV6-3 and TRBJ2-7; D gene ambiguous. Germline-derived CDR1 and CDR2 are MNHEY and SVGEGT. CDR3 size: 12 residues. CDR3 loop: CASNYSKREQYF. CDR3 sequence (DNA): TGTGCCAGCAATTACTCGAAGCGAGAGCAGTACTTC.

As concerns this clonotype: A much larger clonotype is one base distant, so this may be a read error. The chain combines TRBV30 with TRBJ1-2; weak D call: TRBD1 (6 bases). V lost 5 bases and J 0 bases, leaving 13 bases between the germline ends. CDR3 length equals 14 residues. Germline-derived CDR1 and CDR2 are GTSNPN and SVGIG (reference sequence). The CDR3 region is CAWGPGAPNYGYTF. In DNA, the CDR3 is TGTGCCTGGGGGCCGGGGGCCCCTAACTATGGCTACACCTTC.

Comments on this clonotype: A much larger clone lies a single base off, so this may be a read error. It is likely a read error, because the conserved phenylalanine at the end of the CDR3 is missing. The rearrangement uses TRBV7-2 and TRBJ1-6; D remains unclear. Germline loops: CDR1 SGHTA, CDR2 FQGNSA. The V and J ends lost 3 bases and 9 bases respectively, with 12 bases between them. CDR3 length: 14 amino acids. The CDR3: CASSFEWDSSPLHL. The CDR3 DNA reads TGTGCCAGCAGCTTCGAATGGGATAGTTCACCCCTCCACCTT.

There are many counts of this clonotype. The rearrangement joins TRBV27 to TRBJ2-7; 8 bases map to TRBD2. Germline V gene sequence: CDR1 MNHEY, CDR2 SMNVEV (reference sequence). V lost 5 bases and J lost 1; bases outside the gene matches: 4. The CDR3 sequence is 14 residues long. The CDR3 DNA sequence: TGTGCCAGCAGTAGAGCGGGGGAGTCCTACGAGCAGTACTTC. This encodes CASSRAGESYEQYF.

About this clonotype itself: This CDR3 fails to terminate in the conserved phenylalanine or tryptophan, so it likely reflects a read error. The chain joins TRBV7-2 to TRBJ2-7, with 7 bases matching TRBD1. V lost 4 bases to trimming and J lost 4 bases; unmatched junction nucleotides: 7. Germline V lookup: CDR1 SGHTA, CDR2 FQGNSA. The CDR3 runs 14 residues. CDR3 residues: CASSSRQGEYEQYL. As DNA, the CDR3 is TGTGCCAGCAGCTCCCGACAGGGCGAGTACGAGCAGTACCTC.

This clonotype was recorded many times. The chain combines TRBV20-1 with TRBJ2-1; TRBD2 matches 12 bases. Trimming cost V 3 bases and J 7 bases; bases outside gene matches: 7. This CDR3 has 15 residues. The germline CDR1 and CDR2 sequences are DFQATT and SNEGSKA (reference sequence). This CDR3 is CSARPTSGSRNEQFF. CDR3 nucleotides: TGCAGTGCTAGGCCGACTAGCGGGAGTAGGAATGAGCAGTTCTTC.

This clonotype was seen a handful of times. V usage is TRBV11-2 and J usage is TRBJ2-3; 9 bases are shared with TRBD2. J lost 4 bases, V lost 3 bases, and 5 bases had no gene match. The CDR3 runs 15 residues. Germline V lookup: CDR1 SGHAT, CDR2 FQNNGV. The DNA for the CDR3 is TGTGCCAGCAGCTTGGGGCGGGGGGGGGCAGATACGCAGTATTTT. This encodes CASSLGRGGADTQYF.

This clonotype was observed a handful of times. A single base separates this from a much larger clone, so it may be a read error. Given the absence of the conserved phenylalanine or tryptophan at the CDR3 end, a read error is likely. V gene TRBV2 combines with J gene TRBJ2-2; TRBD2 agrees at 10 bases. With V trimmed by 6 bases and J by 1 base, 26 bases remained unmatched. CDR1 is SNHLY and CDR2 is FYNNEI in the germline V gene. This CDR3 spans 23 amino acids. CDR3 nucleotides: TGTGCCAGCAGGCCTCCCCTTTCGCTAGGAGCTAGCGGGAGAATTGAGAACACCGGGGAGCTGTTTTCT. Protein: CASRPPLSLGASGRIENTGELFS.

In its sample, this clonotype was seen many times. The chain couples TRBV7-8 to TRBJ2-5; 7 bases fit TRBD2. The CDR3 consists of 14 residues. V was pared by 1 base and J by 5 bases, with 4 bases of the junction left unmatched. The germline CDR1 and CDR2 sequences are SGHVS and FQNEAQ. CDR3 sequence (DNA): TGTGCCAGCAGCTTAGAGGAAGCGGGGGAGACCCAGTACTTC. As protein: CASSLEEAGETQYF.

The rearrangement links TRBV9 to TRBJ2-6; D not certain. The length of the CDR3 is 16 residues. Germline assignment: CDR1 SGDLS and CDR2 YYNGEE. The V end lost 3 bases, the J end lost 0 bases, and 10 bases lay between the germline ends. The CDR3 DNA reads as TGTGCCAGCAGCGGACGACTCTACTCTGGGGCCAACGTCCTGACTTTC. Its translation: CASSGRLYSGANVLTF.

This clonotype was seen ten or more times. The V gene is TRBV6-1, the J gene TRBJ1-2; D not certain. Trimming cost V 3 bases and J 0 bases, with 2 bases left between them. CDR3 length equals 12 residues. Germline V gene lookup returns CDR1 MNHNS and CDR2 SASEGT. CDR3 residues: CASSDANYGYTF. CDR3 nucleotide sequence: TGTGCCAGCAGTGATGCTAACTATGGCTACACCTTC.

This clonotype was observed a handful of times. J is TRBJ2-2 and V is TRBV4-3; D is unresolved. V was shortened by 3 bases and J by 3 bases, with 8 bases between the two germline ends. This CDR3 has 14 residues. Germline lookup yields CDR1 LGHNA and CDR2 YSLEER. CDR3 nucleotides: TGCGCCAGCAGCCACTCTCGGTACACCGGGGAGCTGTTTTTT. Translating gives CASSHSRYTGELFF.

This clonotype has ten or more counts. The chain is built from TRBV24-1 and TRBJ2-5; TRBD2 aligns across 7 bases. The CDR3 covers 17 residues. The germline gives CDR1 KGHDR, CDR2 SFDVKD. V was clipped by 3 bases and J by 4 bases; unmatched bases: 13. The CDR3 protein is CATSDPRQGGLLETQYF. The CDR3 DNA reads TGTGCCACCAGTGATCCTCGGCAGGGAGGGCTGCTAGAGACCCAGTACTTC.

There are many counts of this clonotype. V usage is TRBV11-2 and J usage is TRBJ2-1, with D hard to call. The germline V gene encodes CDR1 SGHAT and CDR2 FQNNGV. The V end lost 3 bases, the J end lost 6 bases, and 9 bases lay between the germline ends. The CDR3 loop spans 13 amino acids. CDR3: CASSFEAVNEQFF. The CDR3 DNA is TGTGCCAGCAGCTTCGAAGCCGTCAATGAGCAGTTCTTC.

A few counts support this clonotype. This chain joins TRBV19 and TRBJ2-3; TRBD2 matches 14 bases. This CDR3 region has 16 residues. The germline gives CDR1 LNHDA, CDR2 SQIVND (reference sequence). V shed 8 bases, J shed 5 bases, and the junction held 9 bases outside the gene matches. CDR3 amino acids: CASSSRLAGGVDTQYF. For the CDR3, the DNA is TGTGCCAGTTCTTCAAGACTAGCGGGAGGGGTAGATACGCAGTATTTT.

In this sample, this clonotype turned up a few times. Possible read error: a much larger clone is one base away. This chain uses TRBV18 with TRBJ2-3; the D gene is possibly TRBD2 (5 bases). V gave up 10 bases and J gave up 1 base, with 12 bases separating them. Germline V gene sequence: CDR1 KGHSH, CDR2 LQKENI. The CDR3 is 13 residues long. The CDR3 DNA reads as TGTGCCATCTCGCGGACTGGCACAGATACGCAGTATTTT. Translated: CAISRTGTDTQYF.

This clonotype was counted at least ten times. The chain employs TRBV12-3 or TRBV12-4 and TRBJ2-2, with D possibly TRBD2 on 5 matching bases. CDR3 length: 13 amino acids. V lost 7 bases and J 7 bases, leaving 13 bases between the germline ends. The CDR3 nucleotides are TGTGCCAGCACCCTAAGGGAGCGCGGGGAGCTGTTTTTT. It translates to CASTLRERGELFF.

This clonotype has at least ten counts. CDR3 in amino acids: CASSLARYEQYF. The CDR3 coding sequence is TGTGCCAGCAGCTTAGCAAGATACGAGCAGTACTTC. V usage is TRBV7-2 and J usage is TRBJ2-7; no clear D. V dropped 0 bases and J dropped 4 bases, with 4 bases sitting between them. The CDR3 runs 12 residues. CDR1 SGHTA and CDR2 FQGNSA come from the germline V gene.